This T cell receptor (beta chain) appears in the sequencing data of a study of control samples from healthy donors and cancer patients. TCRdb's copy holds only in-frame clones and misses some; the assay was immunoSEQ multiplex PCR. The data hold roughly 150,000 clones, with just over 85% observed a single time. Trimming took off 1 base at V and 5 bases at J, with 9 bases between the two ends. This CDR3 is built from 13 residues. Germline V gene sequence: CDR1 SGHVS, CDR2 FQNEAQ. The sequence was obtained from a man younger than 35 in good health. Sequenced material: blood. This chain connects TRBV7-8 to TRBJ2-7; the D gene is possibly TRBD2 (6 bases). The CDR3 nucleotides read TGTGCCAGCAGCTTAGGGAGGGGAAACGAGCAGTACTTC. This translates into CASSLGRGNEQYF.